This T cell receptor (beta chain) was sequenced for a study of cytomegalovirus exposure and HLA in healthy donors. As regards this clone: Its antigen is as yet unknown.

Study findings and constraints: Reportedly, diagnosis of cytomegalovirus status by the classifier showed high specificity and sensitivity.

V shed 5 bases and J 5 bases; nucleotides not matched to a gene: 2. The CDR3 has 15 residues. The germline gives CDR1 SEHNR, CDR2 FQNEAQ (reference sequence). Primers included in the PCR were 60 Vbeta and 13 Jbeta primers. Sequencing used immunoSEQ multiplex PCR; TCRdb keeps in-frame clones, though not all of them. The sample lists roughly 98,000 clones; 62% were seen once. The rearrangement joins TRBV7-9 to TRBJ2-1, with 14 bases matching TRBD2. The receptor was derived from a woman under 40 in good health and CMV-seropositive. The source material was PBMCs. The CDR3 sequence: CASSPGLAGDNEQFF. In DNA, the CDR3 is TGTGCCAGCAGCCCGGGACTAGCGGGGGACAATGAGCAGTTCTTC.